This T cell receptor beta chain derives from a study of glioma-infiltrating T cells after dendritic cell vaccination. Turning to the study itself: Dendritic cell vaccination trial patients had either newly diagnosed or recurrent glioblastoma.

Measured with immunoSEQ multiplex PCR; TCRdb has only the in-frame clones, and not every one. The data show fewer than 90,000 clones, under 85% seen once. Time point here: after dendritic cell vaccination, including at tumor progression/relapse. Patients had residual fresh-frozen tumor tissue and more than two years of survival data. Germline assignment: CDR1 LGHNA and CDR2 YSLEER. V was cut by 1 base and J by 4 bases, with 8 bases left in between. The CDR3 runs 14 residues. The TCR originated in a human donor with glioblastoma. V gene TRBV4-3 combines with J gene TRBJ1-5; unclear D gene. Sequenced material: blood, taken after dendritic cell vaccination. The CDR3 bases are TGCGCCAGCAGCCAAGCGACGGGGAATCAGCCCCAGCATTTT. This encodes CASSQATGNQPQHF.